Presented here are 26 T cell receptor beta chains from one specimen sequenced in a study of human T cells and chemical hapten exposure. TCRdb reprocessed the RACE reads with MiXCR, giving one entry per CDR3 protein. The sample consists of around 77,000 distinct CDR3 sequences, around 9.5% of them appearing once. Time point denoted: patch test 1, 2 weeks after DPC sensitization. Treatment defined: therapeutic diphenylcyclopropenone sensitization with weekly scalp DPC. The source material was whole blood, sampled in connection with sensitization to the hapten diphenylcyclopropenone (DPC). These receptors came from a woman in her forties with alopecia areata. Some clones in this sample may be carry-over from other donors' samples.

This clonotype was recorded at least ten times. CDR3: CSVFIAGETQYF. The CDR3 DNA reads as TGCAGCGTGTTTATAGCGGGAGAGACCCAGTACTTC. V is TRBV29-1 and J is TRBJ2-5, with 7 positions matching TRBD2. Germline V gene data show CDR1 as SQVTM and CDR2 as ANQGSEA. With 6 bases clipped from V and 4 bases from J, the junction kept 5 bases outside the gene matches. The length of the CDR3 is 12 residues.

This clonotype was found many times. V and J are TRBV20-1 and TRBJ2-3, with 13 bases matching TRBD2. J was trimmed by 2 bases and V by 5 bases; bases with no gene match: 10. Germline-derived CDR1 and CDR2 are DFQATT and SNEGSKA (reference sequence). This CDR3 comprises 17 residues. The CDR3, as DNA: TGCAGTGCTCGGACAAGACTAGCGGGGGGCTACACAGATACGCAGTATTTT. It encodes CSARTRLAGGYTDTQYF.

This clonotype was detected many times. The rearrangement uses TRBV20-1 and TRBJ2-7; possibly TRBD1 for D (5 bases). This CDR3 is 12 amino acids long. V was pared by 2 bases and J by 4 bases, with 9 bases between. CDR1 is DFQATT and CDR2 is SNEGSKA in the germline V gene (reference sequence). The CDR3 is CSARSPGYEQYF. DNA for the CDR3: TGCAGTGCTAGATCACCAGGGTACGAGCAGTACTTC.

This clonotype was found many times. The V and J genes are TRBV7-9 and TRBJ2-1; TRBD2 agrees at 13 bases. CDR3 length: 19 amino acids. V lost 5 bases to trimming and J lost 0 bases; unmatched junction nucleotides: 10. CDR1 is SEHNR, CDR2 FQNEAQ, per germline (reference sequence). The CDR3 sequence: CASSTWTSGGFSSYNEQFF. CDR3 coding DNA: TGTGCCAGCAGCACATGGACTAGCGGGGGTTTTAGCTCCTACAATGAGCAGTTCTTC.

This clonotype was observed many times. The chain uses TRBV6-5 and TRBJ1-2, with D unclear. The germline V and J ends were trimmed by 4 bases and 3 bases, with 9 bases remaining between them. Germline assignment: CDR1 MNHEY and CDR2 SVGAGI. The CDR3 totals 13 residues. In nucleotides, the CDR3 is TGTGCCAGCAGTTGGTCCCTTTACTATGGCTACACCTTC. Amino acids: CASSWSLYYGYTF.

This clonotype was found many times. This sequence joins TRBV5-8 and TRBJ1-1; no reliable D call. This CDR3 contains 15 residues. Germline V gene data show CDR1 as SGHTS and CDR2 as YDEGEE. Trimming took 1 base from V and 4 from J, leaving 14 bases between them. This CDR3 is CASSLYPERVTEAFF. Here the CDR3 DNA reads TGTGCCAGCAGCTTGTATCCGGAAAGGGTCACTGAAGCTTTCTTT.

This clonotype was detected ten times or more. The V and J genes are TRBV6-2 or TRBV6-3 and TRBJ1-1, with 10 bases matching TRBD1. Per germline, CDR1 MNHEY and CDR2 SVGEGT. The CDR3 sequence is 15 residues long. V gave up 3 bases and J gave up 7 bases; unmatched junction bases: 8. The CDR3 nucleotides read TGTGCCAGCAGTTATCCAGGGACAGGGGCATTTGAAGCTTTCTTT. Translated, it gives CASSYPGTGAFEAFF.

This clonotype has just a few counts. The genes are TRBV15 and TRBJ1-5; D remains unclear. The length of the CDR3 is 15 residues. V gave up 6 bases and J gave up 1 base, with 13 bases separating them. Germline V gene sequence: CDR1 LNHNV, CDR2 YYDKDF (reference sequence). CDR3 coding DNA: TGTGCCACCAGGACGGTGGCCGGGAGCAATCAGCCCCAGCATTTT. As protein: CATRTVAGSNQPQHF.

This clonotype was seen many times. The chain uses TRBV5-6 and TRBJ2-1; D not certain. V dropped 1 base and J dropped 5 bases, with 4 bases sitting between them. Germline values: CDR1 SGHDT, CDR2 YYEEEE. CDR3 size: 12 residues. CDR3: CASSLKHNEQFF. The CDR3 nucleotides are TGTGCCAGCAGCTTGAAGCACAATGAGCAGTTCTTC. The full variable domain, its missing parts supplied by reference TRBV5-6 and TRBJ2-1, is DAGVTQSPTHLIKTRGQQVTLRCSPKSGHDTVSWYQQALGQGPQFIFQYYEEEERQRGNFPDRFSGHQFPNYSSELNVNALLLGDSALYLCASSLKHNEQFFGPGTRLTVL.

This clonotype has more than one count but fewer than ten. This rearrangement joins TRBV7-2 to TRBJ2-1, with TRBD2 as a possible D gene (5 bases). Germline values: CDR1 SGHTA, CDR2 FQGNSA. The length of the CDR3 is 15 residues. V lost 4 bases and J 2 bases, leaving 12 bases between the germline ends. The DNA for the CDR3 is TGTGCCAGCAGCTCAACCCCCGGGACCTACAATGAGCAGTTCTTC. The encoded protein is CASSSTPGTYNEQFF.

This clonotype was seen at least ten times. This chain connects TRBV12-3 or TRBV12-4 to TRBJ1-1, with unresolved D. V was clipped by 5 bases and J by 11 bases, with 21 bases between them. CDR3 length: 14 residues. The CDR3 loop reads CASSPGRSSKMAFF. In nucleotides, the CDR3 is TGTGCCAGCAGTCCCGGACGGTCCTCTAAGATGGCTTTCTTT.

This clonotype was counted many times. The chain recombines TRBV6-1 with TRBJ2-7, with 12 positions matching TRBD2. V trimming: 10 bases; J trimming: 7 bases; junction bases outside the gene matches: 8. The CDR3 loop spans 13 amino acids. CDR1 is MNHNS, CDR2 SASEGT, per germline. This chain's CDR3 is CATKGLAGQEQYF. In DNA, the CDR3 is TGTGCCACCAAGGGACTAGCGGGCCAGGAGCAGTACTTC.

The CDR3: CASSLDRDRAETQYF. In DNA, the CDR3 is TGTGCCAGCAGCTTAGACCGGGACAGGGCAGAGACCCAGTACTTC. The genes are TRBV7-9 and TRBJ2-5, with TRBD1 matching over 9 bases. V lost 1 base, J lost 4 bases, and 4 bases stayed unmatched. Per germline, CDR1 SEHNR and CDR2 FQNEAQ (reference sequence). This CDR3 has 15 residues.

This clonotype was found many times. The V call is TRBV29-1, the J call TRBJ1-2, with 7 positions matching TRBD1. V was clipped by 7 bases and J by 3 bases; unmatched bases: 11. In germline, CDR1 is SQVTM, CDR2 ANQGSEA. The CDR3 extends over 14 amino acids. The CDR3 nucleotides are TGCAGCGGACTGACAGGGACTGAAGACTATGGCTACACCTTC. It encodes CSGLTGTEDYGYTF.

This chain uses TRBV10-3 with TRBJ2-3; TRBD2 agrees at 16 bases. This CDR3 is 17 amino acids long. V lost 5 bases, J lost 1 base, and 3 bases stayed unmatched. Germline V CDR1 and CDR2: ENHRY, SYGVKD. CDR3 sequence reads: CAISLGLAGGRTDTQYF. The CDR3 DNA reads as TGTGCCATCAGTTTGGGACTAGCGGGGGGGCGCACAGATACGCAGTATTTT.

This clonotype occurred many times. The V gene is TRBV4-1, the J gene TRBJ2-2; D is perhaps TRBD2 (5 bases). Deletions cut 1 base from V and 7 bases from J, with 10 bases between. The CDR3 loop spans 14 amino acids. Germline CDR1 MGHRA, CDR2 YSYEKL. The DNA of the CDR3 is TGCGCCAGCAGCCAAGTCGGACGGGGCGGGGAGCTGTTTTTT. Translated, it gives CASSQVGRGGELFF.

Ten or more counts support this clonotype. The J gene is TRBJ1-5, the V gene TRBV25-1, with TRBD1 identical over 9 bases. This CDR3 has 13 amino acids. In germline, CDR1 is MGHDK, CDR2 SYGVNS. Trimming cost V 7 bases and J 4 bases; bases outside gene matches: 2. The CDR3 DNA reads TGTGCCAGCACCGGACAGGGGAATCAGCCCCAGCATTTT. Translating gives CASTGQGNQPQHF.

This clonotype appeared many times. The CDR3 DNA sequence: TGTGCCAGCGCCTTTACCCAGGCAAGCAATCAGCCCCAGCATTTT. It yields the protein CASAFTQASNQPQHF. The chain has TRBV27 and TRBJ1-5; no clear D. This CDR3 is 15 amino acids long. The germline V and J ends were trimmed by 8 bases and 1 base, with 15 bases remaining between them. The germline gives CDR1 MNHEY, CDR2 SMNVEV (reference sequence).

The chain combines TRBV6-6 with TRBJ2-1; D is ambiguous. Trimming removed 3 bases from V and 5 bases from J, with 11 bases in between. This CDR3 is built from 14 residues. Germline loops: CDR1 MNHNY, CDR2 SVGAGI (reference sequence). As DNA, the CDR3 is TGTGCCAGCAGTTATAGGGTCGGGCACAATGAGCAGTTCTTC. This encodes CASSYRVGHNEQFF.

This clonotype has ten or more counts. The chain joins TRBV10-3 to TRBJ2-1, with TRBD2 matching 11 bases. The CDR3 extends over 16 amino acids. The junction had 4 bases not matched to a gene; V was cut back by 0 bases and J by 6 bases. Germline assignment: CDR1 ENHRY and CDR2 SYGVKD. The CDR3: CAISESATSGANEQFF. DNA of the CDR3: TGTGCCATCAGTGAGTCGGCGACTAGCGGGGCCAATGAGCAGTTCTTC.

This rearrangement joins TRBV5-5 to TRBJ2-1, with D maybe TRBD2 (6 bases). The CDR3 is made up of 12 amino acids. Between the trimmed V and J ends, which lost 4 bases and 12 bases, there was a span of 14 bases. Germline V gene lookup returns CDR1 SGHKS and CDR2 YYEKEE (reference sequence). CDR3 DNA: TGTGCCAGCAGCCCCCCGACTAGTCGGCAGTTCTTC. It yields the protein CASSPPTSRQFF.

The CDR3 region is CASSQDLTVNYGYTF. Here the CDR3 DNA reads TGCGCCAGCAGCCAAGATCTTACAGTTAACTATGGCTACACCTTC. This chain joins TRBV4-1 and TRBJ1-2, with no clear D. Germline assignment: CDR1 MGHRA and CDR2 YSYEKL. This CDR3 has 15 amino acids. V lost 0 bases to trimming and J lost 1 base, with 9 bases between them.

In this sample, this clonotype turned up many times. The chain employs TRBV6-2 or TRBV6-3 and TRBJ1-2; a weak D match, TRBD1 (6 bases). The CDR3 is 15 amino acids. Germline CDR1 is MNHEY and CDR2 is SVGEGT. V lost 1 base and J lost 2, with 11 bases in between. This chain's CDR3 is CASSYYSGQNYGYTF. Here the CDR3 DNA reads TGTGCCAGCAGTTACTACTCCGGACAGAACTATGGCTACACCTTC.

In this sample, this clonotype turned up many times. V is TRBV14 and J is TRBJ2-7; D gene uncertain. Trimming took off 4 bases at V and 1 base at J, with 11 bases between the two ends. The germline V gene has CDR1 SGHDN and CDR2 FVKESK. The CDR3 has 14 amino acids. The CDR3 here is CASSPTLGSYEQYF. DNA of the CDR3: TGTGCCAGCAGCCCCACCCTAGGTTCCTACGAGCAGTACTTC.

There are many counts of this clonotype. The chain couples TRBV14 to TRBJ1-2; the D is unclear. Between the trimmed V and J ends, which lost 4 bases and 2 bases, there was a span of 11 bases. Germline CDR1 is SGHDN and CDR2 is FVKESK. CDR3 size: 14 residues. In DNA form, the CDR3 reads TGTGCCAGCAGCCGGACCCTGGGAAACTATGGCTACACCTTC. Encoded protein: CASSRTLGNYGYTF.

The chain joins TRBV5-6 to TRBJ2-3, with D unresolved. CDR3 length: 13 amino acids. Looked up from germline, CDR1 is SGHDT and CDR2 is YYEEEE. V lost 2 bases and J 2 bases, leaving 6 bases between the germline ends. The CDR3 loop reads CASSFGNTDTQYF. The CDR3 DNA sequence: TGTGCCAGCAGCTTCGGAAACACAGATACGCAGTATTTT.